This T cell receptor beta chain is from a study of CD8+ T cells in alopecia areata. Study outcomes and limitations: Tofacitinib significantly decreased scalp clonality and expanded CD8+ clones among top 100.

This CDR3 is 19 amino acids long. Germline values: CDR1 SGDLS, CDR2 YYNGEE. With V trimmed by 0 bases and J by 10 bases, 22 bases remained unmatched. With respect to this clone: Its matching antigen is unknown.

RNA was extracted and reverse transcribed into cDNA as the sequencing template. Assay: immunoSEQ multiplex PCR; the TCRdb copy retains only in-frame clones and omits some. Among about 190,000 clones, around 56% were seen once, and the ten largest hold around 0.7%. Treatment reported: oral pan-JAK inhibitor, 5-10 mg twice daily. The clonotype was recovered from a human donor with alopecia areata. The chain combines TRBV9 with TRBJ2-1, with TRBD2 matching over 7 bases. This specimen was CD4+ T cells sorted from blood, taken at week 4, from a patient treated with tofacitinib. CDR3: CASSVATSGTNPRRLEQFF. CDR3 DNA sequence: TGTGCCAGCAGCGTAGCTACGAGCGGGACCAACCCTAGAAGGTTGGAGCAGTTCTTC.